The 2 T cell receptor beta chains below all came from one sample that was sequenced in a study of CD8+CD57+ T cells in acquired aplastic anemia. Investigators profiled TCR beta VDJ and CDR3 from genomic DNA template. TCRdb recomputed calls from the reads with MiXCR, one row per CDR3 protein. This sample yields hundreds of thousands of distinct CDR3 sequences, of which roughly a third are seen a single time; 0.82% belongs to the top ten. Sequencing was done on patients that had shown CD8+CD57+ cell expansion by flow cytometry. The material sequenced was sorted CD4+, CD8+, or CD8+CD57+ T cells (not recorded which) from PBMCs. Source of these receptors: a human donor with aplastic anemia.

This clonotype was found many times. The chain is built from TRBV9 and TRBJ1-3, with D uncertain. Looked up from germline, CDR1 is SGDLS and CDR2 is YYNGEE. The length of the CDR3 is 14 residues. The V gene lost 3 bases and the J gene lost 3 bases, with 10 bases spanning the gap. The CDR3: CASSAGSSGNTIYF. The DNA of the CDR3 is TGTGCCAGCAGCGCCGGATCGAGTGGAAACACCATATATTTT.

This chain links TRBV20-1 with TRBJ1-1; TRBD1 matches 7 bases. CDR1 is DFQATT, CDR2 SNEGSKA, per germline (reference sequence). J was trimmed by 12 bases and V by 1 base; bases with no gene match: 8. The CDR3 contains 12 residues. CDR3 sequence (DNA): TGCAGTGCTAGAGCCGACAGGGCGGACACTTTCTTT. The encoded protein is CSARADRADTFF.